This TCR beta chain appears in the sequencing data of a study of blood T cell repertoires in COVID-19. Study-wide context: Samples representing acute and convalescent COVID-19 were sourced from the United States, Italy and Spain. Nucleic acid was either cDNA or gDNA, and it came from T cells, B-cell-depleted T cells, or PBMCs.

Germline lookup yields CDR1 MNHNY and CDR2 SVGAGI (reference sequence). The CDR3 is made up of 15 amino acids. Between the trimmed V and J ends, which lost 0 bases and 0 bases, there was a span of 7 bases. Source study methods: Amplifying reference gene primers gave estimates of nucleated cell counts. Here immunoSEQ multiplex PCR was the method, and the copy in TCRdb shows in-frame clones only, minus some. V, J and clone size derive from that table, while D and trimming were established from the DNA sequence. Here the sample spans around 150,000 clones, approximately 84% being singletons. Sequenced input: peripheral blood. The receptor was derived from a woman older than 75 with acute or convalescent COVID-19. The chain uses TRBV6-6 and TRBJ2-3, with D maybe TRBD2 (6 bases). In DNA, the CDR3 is TGTGCCAGCAGTTACTCAGGACTAAGCACAGATACGCAGTATTTT. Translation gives CASSYSGLSTDTQYF.